Listed here are 28 T cell receptor beta chains from one sample, sequenced in a study of neurological immune-mediated disorders (dated by TCRdb to between 2019 and 2020). The label giving this sample's time point can be read as: technical triplicate 2. The protocol used for the library was 5' RACE. For sequencing, an Illumina HiSeq 2500 was employed. TCRdb reprocessed the public reads (quality trimming at Q25 with fastp, clone calling with MiXCR) and kept in-frame beta chains. Identical CDR3 proteins give one entry, which carries the most common genes and DNA. The sample table holds about 59,000 distinct CDR3 sequences, of which about 24% were seen once. The top ten hold over 4.5% of the sample. Sequenced input: PBMCs. These receptors were collected from a man between 60 and 75 years old with HTLV-1-associated myelopathy (HAM/TSP).

This clonotype came up many times. This chain uses TRBV28 with TRBJ1-2, with unresolved D. The CDR3 totals 11 residues. Germline assignment: CDR1 MDHEN and CDR2 SYDVKM. Trimming left V 6 bases short and J 8 bases short, with 10 bases between. In nucleotides, the CDR3 is TGTGCCAGCAGGACTAAATGGGGCTACACCTTC. Translated, it gives CASRTKWGYTF.

In this sample, this clonotype turned up many times. This chain uses TRBV5-1 with TRBJ2-5; tentative D call: TRBD2 (5 bases). Germline assignment: CDR1 SGHRS and CDR2 YFSETQ. V was shortened by 3 bases and J by 9 bases, with 15 bases between the two germline ends. The CDR3 is made up of 13 amino acids. The CDR3 loop reads CASSSGLKEAQYF. CDR3 sequence (DNA): TGCGCCAGCAGCTCCGGGCTGAAGGAGGCCCAGTACTTC.

The rearrangement uses TRBV6-1 and TRBJ1-1; D possibly corresponds to TRBD1 (6 bases). This CDR3 region has 15 residues. Trimming took 2 bases from V and 2 from J, leaving 12 bases between them. In germline, CDR1 is MNHNS, CDR2 SASEGT. This CDR3 is CASSEIGGYNTEAFF. CDR3 bases: TGTGCCAGCAGTGAAATTGGGGGCTATAACACTGAAGCTTTCTTT.

The rearrangement uses TRBV6-5 and TRBJ2-5; D unresolved. Per the germline V gene, CDR1 is MNHEY and CDR2 is SVGAGI. V was pared by 6 bases and J by 1 base, with 15 bases between. The CDR3 sequence is 15 residues long. CDR3 sequence (DNA): TGTGCCAGCAGCAAGACCCTTCCGATCCAAGAGACCCAGTACTTC. Translated, it gives CASSKTLPIQETQYF.

The chain carries TRBV5-1 and TRBJ2-3, with 11 bases matching TRBD2. The CDR3 is 16 amino acids. CDR1 SGHRS and CDR2 YFSETQ come from the germline V gene. The J segment lost 4 bases and the V segment lost 0 bases, leaving 4 bases of the junction unmatched. The CDR3, as DNA: TGCGCCAGCAGCTTGGGTAGCGGGAGGGCCTCAGATACGCAGTATTTT. Protein sequence: CASSLGSGRASDTQYF.

This clonotype was counted a few times. The rearrangement links TRBV5-5 to TRBJ1-1, with D possibly TRBD1 on 5 matching bases. Germline V lookup: CDR1 SGHKS, CDR2 YYEKEE (reference sequence). CDR3 size: 17 residues. V lost 1 base, J lost 0 bases, and 16 bases lay in between. CDR3 coding DNA: TGTGCCAGCAGCTTGTTTTGGGCAGGGCGTGTGAACACTGAAGCTTTCTTT. Translating it yields CASSLFWAGRVNTEAFF.

This clonotype has a count of ten or more. J is TRBJ2-1 and V is TRBV28, with D possibly being TRBD2 (6 bases). This CDR3 contains 17 residues. Trimming took 8 bases from V and 4 from J, leaving 24 bases between them. Looked up from germline, CDR1 is MDHEN and CDR2 is SYDVKM. CDR3 in amino acids: CASGPRGTPGLYNEQFF. The DNA of the CDR3 is TGTGCCAGCGGGCCGCGCGGGACTCCAGGCCTATACAATGAGCAGTTCTTC.

As regards this clonotype: The DNA is omitted, as the CDR3 cannot be located on it reliably, and the CDR3 follows TCRdb's listing. The gene calls are TRBV5-1 and TRBJ2-3; TRBD2, the table's D call, lacks a check against the DNA. Germline-derived CDR1 and CDR2 are SGHRS and YFSETQ. Termini included, the CDR3 measures 18 amino acids. CDR3 region: CASSFYICSGGESDTQYF.

This clonotype was found many times. V gene TRBV12-3 or TRBV12-4 combines with J gene TRBJ2-3, with no clear D. The CDR3 is made up of 14 amino acids. Trimming left V 6 bases short and J 2 bases short, with 12 bases between. CDR3 residues: CASSRTGNTDTQYF. The CDR3 coding sequence is TGTGCCAGCAGCCGGACGGGCAACACAGATACGCAGTATTTT.

The CDR3 DNA is TGCGCCAGCAGCGGGGCAGGGTCCTCCTACGAGCAGTACTTC. It specifies CASSGAGSSYEQYF. The chain is built from TRBV5-1 and TRBJ2-7, with D possibly TRBD1 on 5 matching bases. The length of the CDR3 is 14 residues. Germline V CDR1 and CDR2: SGHRS, YFSETQ. The germline V and J ends were trimmed by 4 bases and 0 bases, with 11 bases remaining between them.

This clonotype appeared many times. The chain joins TRBV15 to TRBJ2-7; 11 nucleotides agree with TRBD1. J gave up 5 bases and V 3 bases, and 3 bases lay outside the gene matches. Per germline, CDR1 LNHNV and CDR2 YYDKDF (reference sequence). This CDR3 region has 14 residues. The DNA of the CDR3 is TGTGCCACCAGCAGCGGGGACAGGGGGAACGAGCAGTACTTC. Translation: CATSSGDRGNEQYF.

Many counts were recorded for this clonotype. The chain recombines TRBV5-1 with TRBJ2-5, with unresolved D. This CDR3 is built from 17 residues. With 0 bases removed from V and 4 bases from J, the gap between germline ends came to 19 bases. Germline values: CDR1 SGHRS, CDR2 YFSETQ. The CDR3 here is CASSLAGNVGFGETQYF. The CDR3 coding sequence is TGCGCCAGCAGCTTGGCAGGAAATGTGGGGTTTGGAGAGACCCAGTACTTC. Variable domain in full (rest from reference TRBV5-1 and TRBJ2-5): KAGVTQTPRYLIKTRGQQVTLSCSPISGHRSVSWYQQTPGQGLQFLFEYFSETQRNKGNFPGRFSGRQFSNSRSEMNVSTLELGDSALYLCASSLAGNVGFGETQYFGPGTRLLVL.

This clonotype came up many times. V usage is TRBV3-1 and J usage is TRBJ1-1, with D uncertain. The CDR3 length is 11 residues. Germline CDR1 reads LGHDT; CDR2 reads YNNKEL (reference sequence). The germline V and J ends were trimmed by 2 bases and 4 bases, with 2 bases remaining between them. The CDR3 nucleotides are TGTGCCAGCAGCCAATCCACTGAAGCTTTCTTT. Its translation is CASSQSTEAFF.

This clonotype was observed at least ten times. This chain uses TRBV5-1 with TRBJ2-6, with 7 bases identical to TRBD1. This CDR3 spans 18 amino acids. The J segment lost 1 base and the V segment lost 1 base, leaving 8 bases of the junction unmatched. Germline V gene lookup returns CDR1 SGHRS and CDR2 YFSETQ. Here the CDR3 DNA reads TGCGCCAGCAGCTTGAGCGCAGGGGGTATTTCTGGGGCCAACGTCCTGACTTTC. Encoded protein: CASSLSAGGISGANVLTF.

The chain joins TRBV5-1 to TRBJ1-1; D is possibly TRBD1 (6 bases). This CDR3 contains 15 residues. The V end lost 4 bases, the J end lost 4 bases, and 17 bases lay between the germline ends. Per germline, CDR1 SGHRS and CDR2 YFSETQ. DNA of the CDR3: TGCGCCAGCAGCCCCCCCGACAGGCGTGGCACTGAAGCTTTCTTT. This encodes CASSPPDRRGTEAFF. The full variable domain, rest sourced from reference TRBV5-1 and TRBJ1-1, is KAGVTQTPRYLIKTRGQQVTLSCSPISGHRSVSWYQQTPGQGLQFLFEYFSETQRNKGNFPGRFSGRQFSNSRSEMNVSTLELGDSALYLCASSPPDRRGTEAFFGQGTRLTVV.

This clonotype was seen many times. This rearrangement joins TRBV11-2 to TRBJ2-5; 7 nucleotides match TRBD2. Germline lookup yields CDR1 SGHAT and CDR2 FQNNGV. V trimming: 5 bases; J trimming: 5 bases; junction bases outside the gene matches: 8. This CDR3 has 14 amino acids. The chain's CDR3 is CASSPGRGLETQYF. The DNA of the CDR3 is TGTGCCAGCAGCCCGGGGAGGGGCTTGGAGACCCAGTACTTC.

At least ten counts were recorded for this clonotype. The CDR3 sequence: CASRTSGPDTQYF. Written as DNA, the CDR3 is TGTGCCTCCCGGACTAGCGGCCCAGATACGCAGTATTTT. The J gene is TRBJ2-3, the V gene TRBV6-2 or TRBV6-3, with 10 bases lining up with TRBD2. Germline lookup yields CDR1 MNHEY and CDR2 SVGEGT. The CDR3 consists of 13 residues. With 11 bases clipped from V and 4 bases from J, the junction kept 6 bases outside the gene matches.

At least ten counts were recorded for this clonotype. V is TRBV29-1 and J is TRBJ1-3; perhaps TRBD1 as D (6 bases). The germline V and J ends were trimmed by 4 bases and 1 base, with 8 bases remaining between them. Germline lookup yields CDR1 SQVTM and CDR2 ANQGSEA. The length of the CDR3 is 13 residues. The CDR3 bases are TGCAGCGTTGGACAGGATTCTGGAAACACCATATATTTT. Translation gives CSVGQDSGNTIYF.

The sample holds many counts of this clonotype. The chain carries TRBV5-1 and TRBJ2-1; 11 bases align to TRBD2. CDR1 is SGHRS and CDR2 is YFSETQ in the germline V gene. With 7 bases clipped from V and 2 bases from J, the junction kept 5 bases outside the gene matches. This CDR3 is 15 amino acids long. The CDR3: CASGVAGGPYNEQFF. CDR3 DNA: TGCGCCAGCGGCGTAGCGGGAGGGCCCTACAATGAGCAGTTCTTC.

This clonotype was found many times. The rearrangement uses TRBV20-1 and TRBJ2-7, with a weak D call TRBD2 (6 bases). Germline V gene data show CDR1 as DFQATT and CDR2 as SNEGSKA (reference sequence). The CDR3 consists of 13 residues. The CDR3 reads CSARDPLGSFNKV. CDR3 nucleotides: TGCAGTGCTAGAGACCCCCTCGGGAGTTTCAACAAGGTC.

There are many counts of this clonotype. V and J are TRBV20-1 and TRBJ2-1, with 10 bases that match TRBD2. Germline V gene lookup returns CDR1 DFQATT and CDR2 SNEGSKA (reference sequence). After removal of 5 bases from V and 2 bases from J, the junction contained 6 bases not matched to a gene. This CDR3 comprises 15 residues. This CDR3 reads CSAYTGTSAYNEQFF. CDR3 nucleotide sequence: TGCAGTGCTTACACCGGGACTAGCGCCTACAATGAGCAGTTCTTC.

This clonotype is labeled as medium-sized (0.01 to 0.1%). The chain combines TRBV5-1 with TRBJ2-5; possibly TRBD1 or TRBD2 for D (6 bases each). Germline assignment: CDR1 SGHRS and CDR2 YFSETQ. V lost 5 bases to trimming and J lost 2 bases, with 13 bases between them. There are 14 residues in the CDR3. Here the CDR3 reads CASSLGGNQETQYF. The CDR3 DNA reads as TGCGCCAGCAGTCTGGGGGGCAATCAAGAGACCCAGTACTTC.

The genes are TRBV5-8 and TRBJ2-1; 10 bases are shared with TRBD1. Unmatched junction bases numbered 13, after V lost 5 bases and J lost 8 bases. Germline V CDR1 and CDR2: SGHTS, YDEGEE. The CDR3 runs to 16 residues. The CDR3 bases are TGTGCCAGCAGACGACGACAGGGGGCCAGGGCTGATGAGCAGTTCTTC. Its protein product is CASRRRQGARADEQFF.

This clonotype was detected many times. V usage is TRBV25-1 and J usage is TRBJ2-1; 15 bases match TRBD2. Trimming took 6 bases from V and 7 from J; bases not matched to a gene: 7. CDR3 length: 16 amino acids. Germline values: CDR1 MGHDK, CDR2 SYGVNS. For the CDR3, the DNA is TGTGCCAGCAGGGCGACCGGGACTAGCGGGAGGAATGAGCAGTTCTTC. Protein product: CASRATGTSGRNEQFF.

The gene calls are TRBV7-8 and TRBJ2-1; 8 bases align to TRBD1. The CDR3 runs 13 residues. The germline gives CDR1 SGHVS, CDR2 FQNEAQ. Unmatched junction bases numbered 4, after V lost 5 bases and J lost 7 bases. The CDR3 protein is CASSTDRGNEQFF. The CDR3 region has the DNA TGTGCCAGCAGCACCGACAGGGGTAATGAGCAGTTCTTC.

Many counts were recorded for this clonotype. The chain has TRBV4-1 and TRBJ1-6, with 8 nucleotides matching TRBD1. Germline CDR1 and CDR2: MGHRA and YSYEKL. The CDR3 contains 14 residues. V was pared by 4 bases and J by 5 bases, with 1 base of the junction left unmatched. CDR3 loop: CASSLTGDNSPLHF. The CDR3 DNA sequence: TGCGCCAGCAGCCTGACAGGGGATAATTCACCCCTCCACTTT.

This clonotype occurred many times. The chain links TRBV5-1 to TRBJ2-5, with 8 bases fitting TRBD1. J was trimmed by 7 bases and V by 4 bases; bases with no gene match: 6. This CDR3 has 13 residues. Germline V lookup: CDR1 SGHRS, CDR2 YFSETQ. CDR3 in amino acids: CASSTGQAGTQYF. In nucleotides, the CDR3 is TGCGCCAGCAGCACGGGACAGGCGGGGACCCAGTACTTC.

Many counts were recorded for this clonotype. This chain links TRBV7-6 with TRBJ1-3, with D unresolved. With 5 bases removed from V and 0 bases from J, the gap between germline ends came to 14 bases. The CDR3 has 16 amino acids. Germline CDR1 SGHVS, CDR2 FNYEAQ. As DNA, the CDR3 is TGTGCCAGCAGCCCCTCAGCCGTCTCCTCTGGAAACACCATATATTTT. Its protein product is CASSPSAVSSGNTIYF.